The 17 T cell receptor beta chains below all came from one sample that was sequenced in a study of response to subunit inactivated influenza vaccine. TCRdb itself ran the RT-PCR reads through MiXCR, one entry per CDR3 protein. Among about 530,000 distinct CDR3 sequences listed, over 10% were seen once. This sample comprised PBMCs from blood, obtained more than 35 days after vaccination. These receptors all stem from a man aged 45-60 years who received an inactivated influenza vaccine.

A remark on this clonotype: This sequence may be a read error, since a much larger clone differs from it by one base. The rearrangement joins TRBV20-1 to TRBJ1-2, with no clear D. Between the trimmed V and J ends, which lost 8 bases and 6 bases, there was a span of 4 bases. Germline V gene sequence: CDR1 DFQATT, CDR2 SNEGSKA (reference sequence). The CDR3 length is 8 residues. CDR3 coding DNA: TGCAGTAAAAATGGCTACACCTTC. Its protein is CSKNGYTF.

This chain uses TRBV11-2 with TRBJ2-4; TRBD1 matches at 8 bases. The V gene's germline CDR1 is SGHAT and CDR2 FQNNGV. This CDR3 contains 14 residues. The V and J ends lost 6 bases and 3 bases, in that order; junction bases with no gene match: 4. The CDR3 sequence is CASREQGDKNIQYF. For the CDR3, the DNA is TGTGCCAGCAGGGAACAGGGGGACAAAAACATTCAGTACTTC.

V and J are TRBV7-9 and TRBJ1-3; possible D gene TRBD1, 5 bases. The CDR3 has 15 residues. V was pared by 3 bases and J by 0 bases, with 9 bases between. The germline V gene has CDR1 SEHNR and CDR2 FQNEAQ (reference sequence). The CDR3 protein is CASSLTDSSGNTIYF. CDR3 sequence (DNA): TGTGCCAGCAGCTTGACAGACAGCTCTGGAAACACCATATATTTT.

This clonotype was counted between two and nine times. The CDR3 DNA is TGTGCCAGCAGTTTTTTCGGACAGGGAATAGGTGAGCAGTTCTTC. Its translation: CASSFFGQGIGEQFF. The rearrangement links TRBV28 to TRBJ2-1; TRBD1 matches at 8 bases. The germline V gene encodes CDR1 MDHEN and CDR2 SYDVKM. The length of the CDR3 is 15 residues. With 3 bases clipped from V and 9 bases from J, the junction kept 10 bases outside the gene matches.

This clonotype was detected many times. This rearrangement joins TRBV10-3 to TRBJ2-1; D uncertain. Germline CDR1 reads ENHRY; CDR2 reads SYGVKD. Between the trimmed V and J ends, which lost 1 base and 8 bases, there was a span of 3 bases. There are 11 residues in the CDR3. CDR3 nucleotide sequence: TGTGCCATCAGTGAGTTATATGAGCAGTTCTTC. Its translation: CAISELYEQFF.

This chain joins TRBV6-2 or TRBV6-3 and TRBJ1-1; D is possibly TRBD1 (5 bases). The CDR3 has 16 amino acids. Deletions cut 8 bases from V and 4 bases from J, with 23 bases between. Germline values: CDR1 MNHEY, CDR2 SVGEGT. The CDR3, as DNA: TGTGCCAGCGCCCCCCGGGACCCAGGCTATTCCACTGAAGCTTTCTTT. Encoded protein: CASAPRDPGYSTEAFF.

This clonotype has a count of ten or more. The gene calls are TRBV20-1 and TRBJ2-1, with 15 nucleotides matching TRBD2. The junction had 4 bases not matched to a gene; V was cut back by 0 bases and J by 7 bases. Per the germline V gene, CDR1 is DFQATT and CDR2 is SNEGSKA (reference sequence). CDR3 length: 16 residues. The CDR3 bases are TGCAGTGCTAGAGACCCCGGGACTAGCGGGAGGAATGAGCAGTTCTTC. Its protein is CSARDPGTSGRNEQFF.

The chain is built from TRBV20-1 and TRBJ2-5; D gene unclear. Per germline, CDR1 DFQATT and CDR2 SNEGSKA (reference sequence). Trimming removed 4 bases at V and 5 bases at J, with 14 bases between. The CDR3 has 13 amino acids. The CDR3 DNA reads TGCAGTGCTACGGAGAGTTGGCGCGAGACCCAGTACTTC. This translates into CSATESWRETQYF.

V usage is TRBV10-3 and J usage is TRBJ2-1, with 10 bases aligning to TRBD1. V lost 6 bases, J lost 5 bases, and 1 base stayed unmatched. Germline-derived CDR1 and CDR2 are ENHRY and SYGVKD. The CDR3 spans 13 residues. The DNA of the CDR3 is TGTGCCATCAGGGACAGGGGGAACAATGAGCAGTTCTTC. It is translated as CAIRDRGNNEQFF.

The V gene is TRBV3-1, the J gene TRBJ2-2, with 13 bases matching TRBD2. The V gene's germline CDR1 is LGHDT and CDR2 YNNKEL (reference sequence). Trimming cost V 1 base and J 4 bases; bases outside gene matches: 6. CDR3 size: 18 residues. The DNA for the CDR3 is TGTGCCAGCAGCCAAGGACTAGCGGGGGGCTCGATCACCGGGGAGCTGTTTTTT. Its translation is CASSQGLAGGSITGELFF.

This clonotype was found a few times. The chain carries TRBV5-1 and TRBJ1-2; D remains ambiguous. The V end lost 2 bases, the J end lost 0 bases, and 8 bases lay between the germline ends. The V gene's germline CDR1 is SGHRS and CDR2 YFSETQ. The CDR3 spans 14 residues. CDR3 coding DNA: TGCGCCAGCAGCTTCTCGGCCGCTAACTATGGCTACACCTTC. Translation gives CASSFSAANYGYTF. Full variable domain (outside the CDR3, taken from reference TRBV5-1 and TRBJ1-2): KAGVTQTPRYLIKTRGQQVTLSCSPISGHRSVSWYQQTPGQGLQFLFEYFSETQRNKGNFPGRFSGRQFSNSRSEMNVSTLELGDSALYLCASSFSAANYGYTFGSGTRLTVV.

This clonotype was seen repeatedly, ten times or more. This chain uses TRBV29-1 with TRBJ2-1, with D perhaps assigned TRBD1 or TRBD2 (5 bases each). The CDR3 totals 15 residues. Germline V lookup: CDR1 SQVTM, CDR2 ANQGSEA. V was clipped by 7 bases and J by 4 bases, with 20 bases between them. The DNA of the CDR3 is TGCAGCGCTGAGGACTTGAGGGGCAAGTACAATGAGCAGTTCTTC. Protein: CSAEDLRGKYNEQFF.

V gene TRBV11-1 combines with J gene TRBJ2-3; TRBD1 or TRBD2 may be the D gene (5 bases each). The V gene's germline CDR1 is SGHAT and CDR2 FQDESV (reference sequence). This CDR3 has 16 amino acids. The V end lost 5 bases, the J end lost 2 bases, and 17 bases lay between the germline ends. This chain's CDR3 is CASSTGEGTTTDTQYF. The CDR3 bases are TGTGCCAGCAGCACCGGCGAGGGGACGACCACAGATACGCAGTATTTT.

This clonotype was picked up many times. The chain links TRBV12-3 or TRBV12-4 to TRBJ2-3, with D possibly being TRBD1 (6 bases). Trimming stripped 2 bases from V and 6 bases from J, with 15 bases between. There are 15 residues in the CDR3. CDR3 sequence reads: CASSLRVTGQDTQYF. CDR3 in DNA: TGTGCCAGCAGTTTAAGGGTGACAGGCCAGGATACGCAGTATTTT.

The chain recombines TRBV5-1 with TRBJ2-7; 7 nucleotides line up with TRBD2. The germline V gene has CDR1 SGHRS and CDR2 YFSETQ. Losses at the gene ends were 0 bases for V and 1 base for J; bases not matched to a gene: 7. The CDR3 length is 16 residues. CDR3 amino acids: CASSLGEGLWSYEQYF. The DNA of the CDR3 is TGCGCCAGCAGCTTGGGGGAGGGGCTCTGGTCCTACGAGCAGTACTTC.

This clonotype was found many times. The J gene is TRBJ2-1, the V gene TRBV29-1, with D unclear. The V end was cut by 4 bases, the J end by 2 bases, with 15 bases between. Germline CDR1 is SQVTM and CDR2 is ANQGSEA. CDR3 length: 15 residues. The CDR3: CSVVLTRGPYNEQFF. Here the CDR3 DNA reads TGCAGCGTTGTCCTGACTCGCGGTCCCTACAATGAGCAGTTCTTC.

This clonotype was seen many times. The chain uses TRBV6-1 and TRBJ1-1; 7 bases are shared with TRBD1. The germline V gene has CDR1 MNHNS and CDR2 SASEGT. The CDR3 covers 13 residues. The V segment lost 5 bases and the J segment 11 bases; nucleotides outside the gene matches: 11. Written as DNA, the CDR3 is TGTGCCAGCAGTCCCCTCAGGGGGGGAAGGGCTTTCTTT. Protein sequence: CASSPLRGGRAFF.